This T cell receptor (beta chain) was recorded in a study of T-cell reconstitution after alpha-beta-depleted transplantation in children (dated by TCRdb to between 2015 and 2016). Context from the whole study: T-cell immune reconstitution after TCRalphabeta/CD19-depleted allogeneic hematopoietic cell transplantation in children was quantitatively tracked in the study by means of TCR repertoire profiling.

The library came from PCR. Sequenced using an Illumina HiSeq 2500. TCR libraries were prepared with molecular barcoding, using unique molecular identifiers to normalize TCRbeta repertoire quantification. TCRdb reprocessing: public reads trimmed at Q25 with fastp, clones called with MiXCR, in-frame beta chains kept. All rows with the same CDR3 protein become a single entry with the most common DNA and genes. This sample lists about 300,000 distinct CDR3 sequences; over 9% were detected once. The top ten clonotypes cover 7.5% of the sample. The sample's treatment or condition, from its label and the paper: allogeneic hematopoietic cell transplantation with graft depleted of TCRalphabeta T cells and CD19 B cells. The children who served as transplant recipients had been given grafts of TCRalphabeta/CD19-depleted allogeneic hematopoietic cells. Ten or more counts support this clonotype. Which antigen it targets is not known. Per-nucleotide qualities are absent, and no much larger clonotype sits a single base away.

The full study reports these points: In some patients, the high TCRbeta diversity seen at day 60 was put down to recipient T cells and intrathymic progenitors that had survived conditioning. The apparently early alphabetaT-cell count recovery about two months after transplant was reportedly dependent on only several hundred rapidly expanded clones derived from non-depleted graft cells. Over subsequent months, a decline in hyperexpanded clone frequencies was noted, and after one year, T-cell counts and TCRbeta diversity were mostly ascribed to newly produced T cells.

Ends trimmed: V by 1 base, J by 0 bases; bases unmatched to a gene: 7. CDR1 and CDR2 are drawn from the germline V gene: SQVTM, ANQGSEA. The CDR3 measures 17 amino acids from cysteine to phenylalanine. Only CDR3 DNA remains: 51 bases, in frame from the first base. The rearranged chain carries TRBV29-1 and TRBJ2-1; 9 bases in the middle match TRBD2. The TCR was taken from a boy under three years old with acute myeloid leukemia, due to receive a stem cell transplant. Sequenced material: PBMCs, taken before TCRalphabeta/CD19-depleted stem cell transplant. This receptor carries the CDR3 CSVEGGSGGSSYNEQFF. The DNA sequence follows: TGCAGCGTTGAAGGGGGAAGCGGGGGGAGCTCCTACAATGAGCAGTTCTTC.